Following are 23 T cell receptor beta chains from one sample sequenced in a study of CD8+ T cells in alopecia areata. Extraction and reverse transcription of RNA yielded cDNA as the sequencing template. Assay: immunoSEQ multiplex PCR; the TCRdb copy retains only in-frame clones and omits some. The data contain approximately 130,000 clones, roughly 50% of them singletons. Sequencing input: NKG2D-low CD8+ T cells sorted from blood. The receptors here all came from a human donor with alopecia areata.

This clone has just a few counts. The same CDR3 arises from other DNA sequences in this sample as well. The rearrangement uses TRBV29-1 and TRBJ2-2, with D unresolved. The V and J ends lost 1 base and 2 bases respectively, with 5 bases between them. CDR3 length: 13 residues. Germline CDR1 and CDR2: SQVTM and ANQGSEA. CDR3 sequence: CSVEGGNTGELFF. The CDR3 region has the DNA TGCAGCGTTGAAGGGGGAAACACCGGGGAGCTGTTTTTT.

V is TRBV5-1 and J is TRBJ1-4; tentative D call: TRBD1 (5 bases). The CDR3 totals 13 residues. Germline lookup yields CDR1 SGHRS and CDR2 YFSETQ. The ends were cut back, 4 bases at V and 7 bases at J, with 11 bases in the middle. This chain's CDR3 is CASSPGEGEKLFF. For the CDR3, the DNA is TGCGCCAGCAGCCCGGGGGAGGGTGAAAAACTGTTTTTT.

With respect to this clone: This CDR3 is also generated by other DNA sequences in the sample. J is TRBJ1-1 and V is TRBV29-1; D is unresolved. Trimming took off 7 bases at V and 3 bases at J, with 9 bases between the two ends. Germline-derived CDR1 and CDR2 are SQVTM and ANQGSEA. The CDR3 consists of 11 residues. DNA for the CDR3: TGCAGCGCCCACAGAGACACTGAAGCTTTCTTT. The encoded protein is CSAHRDTEAFF.

V gene TRBV30 combines with J gene TRBJ2-5, with D perhaps TRBD1 or TRBD2 (6 bases each). Deletions cut 6 bases from V and 5 bases from J, with 22 bases between. Germline V gene data show CDR1 as GTSNPN and CDR2 as SVGIG (reference sequence). The CDR3 is 15 residues long. This chain's CDR3 is CACPLEGDTGETQYF. DNA for the CDR3: TGTGCCTGCCCACTGGAGGGGGACACGGGGGAGACCCAGTACTTC.

This clone was observed a few times. J is TRBJ2-7 and V is TRBV28, with D tentatively TRBD1 (6 bases). V was shortened by 6 bases and J by 0 bases, with 12 bases between the two germline ends. Germline V lookup: CDR1 MDHEN, CDR2 SYDVKM. CDR3 length equals 14 residues. CDR3 in DNA: TGTGCCAGCAGCGATACAGGGTTCTCCTACGAGCAGTACTTC. It is translated as CASSDTGFSYEQYF.

This clone was detected only a few times. This rearrangement joins TRBV29-1 to TRBJ2-3; unclear D gene. Trimming took 5 bases from V and 6 from J, leaving 6 bases between them. Germline CDR1 and CDR2: SQVTM and ANQGSEA. The CDR3 has 10 residues. CDR3 DNA: TGCAGCGTTATTGACGATACGCAGTATTTT. It translates to CSVIDDTQYF.

The chain has TRBV7-9 and TRBJ2-3; D gene unclear. Per germline, CDR1 SEHNR and CDR2 FQNEAQ (reference sequence). The CDR3 sequence is 12 residues long. Trimming took off 2 bases at V and 4 bases at J, with 4 bases between the two ends. CDR3 residues: CASSLTADTQYF. The CDR3 nucleotides read TGTGCCAGCAGCTTAACCGCAGATACGCAGTATTTT.

V is TRBV4-1 and J is TRBJ2-1; 11 nucleotides agree with TRBD2. Per germline, CDR1 MGHRA and CDR2 YSYEKL. The CDR3 consists of 14 residues. The ends lost 3 bases at V and 9 bases at J; junction bases unmatched: 4. CDR3 sequence (DNA): TGCGCCAGCAGCCATTCCGGGACTAGCGGTGAGCAGTTCTTC. Its translation: CASSHSGTSGEQFF.

The V and J genes are TRBV7-8 and TRBJ1-2; 9 nucleotides match TRBD1. J gave up 7 bases and V 5 bases, and 5 bases lay outside the gene matches. Germline CDR1 and CDR2: SGHVS and FQNEAQ. This CDR3 comprises 13 residues. CDR3 DNA sequence: TGTGCCAGCAGCCCGGGACAGGGTGGTGGCTACACCTTC. This translates into CASSPGQGGGYTF.

The chain links TRBV29-1 to TRBJ2-7, with a possible D match to TRBD2 (5 bases). Per germline, CDR1 SQVTM and CDR2 ANQGSEA. V lost 4 bases, J lost 3 bases, and 13 bases lay in between. The CDR3 runs 13 residues. CDR3 sequence (DNA): TGCAGCGTTGTCTCTAGCTCCAGCTACGAGCAGTACTTC. As protein: CSVVSSSSYEQYF.

Only a few counts were recorded for this clone. The chain recombines TRBV4-1 with TRBJ2-5; 11 bases fit TRBD2. Germline lookup yields CDR1 MGHRA and CDR2 YSYEKL. Trimming cost V 3 bases and J 3 bases; bases outside gene matches: 9. The CDR3 covers 17 residues. In DNA form, the CDR3 reads TGCGCCAGCAGCCAGGGACGACTAGCGGGGAATGAAGAGACCCAGTACTTC. This translates into CASSQGRLAGNEETQYF.

This clone was counted a few times. This chain connects TRBV2 to TRBJ1-2; D gene uncertain. Per the germline V gene, CDR1 is SNHLY and CDR2 is FYNNEI. Trimming removed 8 bases at V and 8 bases at J, with 12 bases between. The CDR3 runs 11 residues. CDR3 region: CASAGSDGYTF. CDR3 DNA: TGTGCCAGCGCGGGGTCGGACGGCTACACCTTC.

This chain joins TRBV11-2 and TRBJ2-7; no definite D call. CDR1 and CDR2 from the germline V gene are SGHAT and FQNNGV. With 4 bases removed from V and 5 bases from J, the gap between germline ends came to 9 bases. This CDR3 is built from 12 residues. In nucleotides, the CDR3 is TGTGCCAGCAGCTGGAATAGCCACGAGCAGTACTTC. It yields the protein CASSWNSHEQYF.

The chain combines TRBV25-1 with TRBJ2-5; maybe TRBD1 (5 bases). Germline V CDR1 and CDR2: MGHDK, SYGVNS. The CDR3 is 11 amino acids. Trimming removed 10 bases at V and 5 bases at J, with 11 bases between. CDR3 sequence (DNA): TGTGCCACCAGGGTAGGGGAGACCCAGTACTTC. Its protein product is CATRVGETQYF.

This clone was found a few times. This chain joins TRBV6-6 and TRBJ2-3; 7 bases agree with TRBD2. V lost 4 bases, J lost 0 bases, and 4 bases stayed unmatched. The CDR3 runs 15 residues. Germline V gene lookup returns CDR1 MNHNY and CDR2 SVGAGI (reference sequence). CDR3 in DNA: TGTGCCAGCAGTTCTACAGCGGGGAGCACAGATACGCAGTATTTT. This encodes CASSSTAGSTDTQYF.

The chain carries TRBV27 and TRBJ1-5; D might be TRBD1 (5 bases). V lost 4 bases to trimming and J lost 5 bases, with 15 bases between them. This CDR3 is 15 amino acids long. Germline V lookup: CDR1 MNHEY, CDR2 SMNVEV (reference sequence). CDR3 sequence reads: CASSSPGTPDQPQHF. CDR3 DNA: TGTGCCAGCAGTTCACCCGGGACCCCAGATCAGCCCCAGCATTTT.

The chain uses TRBV29-1 and TRBJ2-4; perhaps TRBD1 as D (6 bases). This CDR3 region has 13 residues. Germline CDR1 SQVTM, CDR2 ANQGSEA. Trimming took 4 bases from V and 8 from J, leaving 15 bases between them. CDR3 in DNA: TGCAGCGTTGCAGGGGATCGGGGTGACATTCAGTACTTC. It translates to CSVAGDRGDIQYF.

This chain joins TRBV29-1 and TRBJ2-3, with D unclear. The germline V gene encodes CDR1 SQVTM and CDR2 ANQGSEA. This CDR3 spans 16 amino acids. The V and J ends lost 1 base and 4 bases respectively, with 18 bases between them. CDR3 DNA: TGCAGCGTTGAAGGGACGGAGCTGACGGTCGCAGATACGCAGTATTTT. Amino acid sequence: CSVEGTELTVADTQYF.

This clone was seen a few times. This chain uses TRBV30 with TRBJ1-2, with D unresolved. Germline V gene lookup returns CDR1 GTSNPN and CDR2 SVGIG (reference sequence). Trimming removed 1 base at V and 5 bases at J, with 8 bases between. The CDR3 loop spans 12 amino acids. DNA for the CDR3: TGTGCCTGGAGTGGGACCTCATATGGCTACACCTTC. Its protein product is CAWSGTSYGYTF.

This clone has a handful of counts. This chain connects TRBV7-8 to TRBJ1-3; D unclear. CDR1 is SGHVS and CDR2 is FQNEAQ in the germline V gene. The CDR3 spans 11 residues. V lost 8 bases to trimming and J lost 7 bases, with 9 bases between them. CDR3 amino acids: CASRPVNTIYF. CDR3 coding DNA: TGTGCCAGCCGCCCGGTGAACACCATATATTTT.

V usage is TRBV30 and J usage is TRBJ2-7, with 11 bases that match TRBD2. CDR1 is GTSNPN and CDR2 is SVGIG in the germline V gene (reference sequence). V gave up 3 bases and J gave up 6 bases; unmatched junction bases: 4. CDR3 length equals 13 residues. The CDR3 spells CAWRGLAVAEQYF. The CDR3, as DNA: TGTGCCTGGAGGGGACTAGCGGTCGCCGAGCAGTACTTC.

In regard to this clone: Germline is not matched at one junction end, which may reflect a read error. V and J are TRBV29-1 and TRBJ2-7; TRBD1 agrees at 7 bases. The CDR3 covers 14 residues. Germline values: CDR1 SQVTM, CDR2 ANQGSEA. CDR3 residues: CSVEGDRLSSEQYF. In DNA form, the CDR3 reads TGCAGCGTTGAAGGGGACAGATTATCCTCCGAGCAGTACTTC.

The chain joins TRBV29-1 to TRBJ2-5; 8 nucleotides agree with TRBD1. V was pared by 7 bases and J by 0 bases, with 4 bases of the junction left unmatched. The CDR3 is 13 residues long. CDR1 SQVTM and CDR2 ANQGSEA come from the germline V gene. Written as DNA, the CDR3 is TGCAGCGGAAGACAGGGGTACCAAGAGACCCAGTACTTC. This encodes CSGRQGYQETQYF. Full variable domain (rest looked up from reference TRBV29-1 and TRBJ2-5): SAVISQKPSRDICQRGTSLTIQCQVDSQVTMMFWYRQQPGQSLTLIATANQGSEATYESGFVIDKFPISRPNLTFSTLTVSNMSPEDSSIYLCSGRQGYQETQYFGPGTRLLVL.